This T cell receptor (beta chain) came from a study of identical twins. In germline, CDR1 is SEHNR, CDR2 FQNEAQ (reference sequence). With V trimmed by 1 base and J by 3 bases, 3 bases remained unmatched. CDR3 length equals 15 residues. Overall study findings and caveats: Findings came from cross-sectional statistics, without long-term follow-up of donors. Researchers reported excess low generation probability among twin-shared out-of-frame alpha sequences.

This clonotype was observed many times. Its antigen is unidentified. Template switching added a universal primer site, and cDNA bore unique molecular identifiers. TCRdb redid the calling of the 5' RACE reads with MiXCR, one entry per CDR3 protein. The profile covers around 250,000 distinct CDR3 sequences, with approximately 8.3% appearing a single time and 2.5% to 3.5% taken by the ten largest. The same specimen was also included in a second study, on yellow fever vaccine responses in identical twins.

The chain employs TRBV7-9 and TRBJ2-3, with 8 positions matching TRBD1. The sequence was collected from a woman aged 18-35 years in good health. What was sequenced was CD8+ T cells sorted from blood. The CDR3 DNA reads as TGTGCCAGCAGCTTAGAGACAGGGGCAACAGATACGCAGTATTTT. This codes for CASSLETGATDTQYF.